This T cell receptor (beta chain) was documented in a study of identical twins. The V gene lost 5 bases and the J gene lost 0 bases, with 11 bases spanning the gap. This CDR3 has 14 amino acids. Germline V gene data show CDR1 as MDHEN and CDR2 as SYDVKM. Study results and limitations: Beta clonotypes that were abundant in cord blood contained fewer insertions, a pattern absent from memory repertoires. Model-predicted out-of-frame TCR alpha sharing fell below observed values in monozygotic twins.

Unique molecular identifiers were present on the cDNA, and a universal primer site came from template switching. TCRdb re-derived calls from the 5' RACE reads in MiXCR, one entry per CDR3 protein. The table shows about 390,000 distinct CDR3 sequences, with approximately 8.7% occurring only once. This clonotype was recorded at least ten times. The antigen remains unidentified. The chain employs TRBV28 and TRBJ2-7; D is perhaps TRBD1 (6 bases). Sample: naive T cells sorted from blood. This TCR came from a woman aged 50 to 65 in good health. Written as DNA, the CDR3 is TGTGCCAGCAGTATAGACAGGTTCTCCTACGAGCAGTACTTC. Translation: CASSIDRFSYEQYF.